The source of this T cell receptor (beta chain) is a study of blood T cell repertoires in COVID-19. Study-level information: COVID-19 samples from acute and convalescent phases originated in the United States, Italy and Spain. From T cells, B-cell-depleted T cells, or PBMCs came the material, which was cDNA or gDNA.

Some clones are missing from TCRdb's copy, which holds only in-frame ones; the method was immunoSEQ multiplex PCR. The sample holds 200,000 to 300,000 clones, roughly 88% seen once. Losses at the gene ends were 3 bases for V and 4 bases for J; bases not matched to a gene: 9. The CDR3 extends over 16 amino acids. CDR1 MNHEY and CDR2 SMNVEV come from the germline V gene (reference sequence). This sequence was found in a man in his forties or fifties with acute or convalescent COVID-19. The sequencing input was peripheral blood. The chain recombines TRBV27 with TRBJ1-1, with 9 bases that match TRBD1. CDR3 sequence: CASSFSDRGSGTEAFF. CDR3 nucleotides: TGTGCCAGCAGTTTTTCTGACAGGGGGAGTGGCACTGAAGCTTTCTTT.